This T cell receptor beta chain appears in the sequencing data of a study of cytomegalovirus exposure and HLA in healthy donors (dated by TCRdb to 2016 to 2017). For the wider study: An earlier analysis of more than 550 of the donors reported 276 Gb of sequence data and 95 million to 130 million unique TCR beta sequences obtained from approximately 180 million T cells. The study profiled the T cell repertoires of about 640 subjects by immunosequencing and related them to cytomegalovirus serostatus. All discovery cohort repertoires had been generated using a single sequencing platform. Of the roughly 430 genotyped donors, about 80% fell in the genetic ancestry cluster associated with self-reported Caucasian donors. The study combined high-throughput TCR immunosequencing, statistical association of individual TCRs with disease status, and machine learning to predict cytomegalovirus infection status. The later analysis used no new phenotypic data to find candidate immune exposures, relying instead on TCR beta sequences and their occurrence across donors. Donor age, sex, ethnicity and CMV serostatus were compiled together with the repertoire data. Class I and class II HLA loci were covered by the typing at four-digit resolution. Roughly 300 gigabases of sequencing data and approximately 92 million unique TCR sequences made up an early release that covered approximately 700 HLA-typed donors. A few DR-DQ haplotypes were handled as single units for association and clustering because linkage in the cohort was strong. A later genetic analysis used genome-wide SNP genotypes for 398 of the 666 donors, treating that subset as a discovery cohort. The study aimed to test whether signatures of past pathogen exposure could be identified by cataloging public T cell receptors. To decide whether each TCR beta V gene segment behaved as functional or pseudogenic, an earlier analysis of fewer than 750 of the donors relied on high-throughput TCR beta sequencing. Typing coverage differed by locus: A, B, C, DRB1 and DQB1 were typed in about 620-630 donors, DQA1 in 522, DPA1 in approximately 610, and DPB1 in roughly 470. Along with the roughly 670-subject first cohort, a separate validation cohort of more than 90 different subjects was used. A later analysis re-examined previously published TCR beta repertoires from 610 or so donors and added high-resolution HLA genotyping to investigate patterns of TCR occurrence. On average, roughly 250,000 unique TCR beta nucleotide sequences were sequenced per donor among some 430 genotyped donors of the cohort, with 15% to 20% of those sequences being non-productive.

In total, 630 or so healthy bone marrow donors made up the cohort. All cohort members were sampled while nominally healthy, although unrecorded immune exposures were likely present. The donor tested CMV seronegative and was one of the 352 seronegative cohort members. A peripheral blood sample was collected from each donor, and TCR beta sequencing was performed on peripheral blood mononuclear cells. The Qiagen DNeasy Blood Extraction Kit was used to extract genomic DNA from the blood cell samples. In the case of this clone: Its target antigen remains unknown. Base quality data are lacking; no much larger clone is found one base away.

Results the study describes overall, beyond this receptor: According to a later analysis, most CMV-associated TCR beta chains appeared to be HLA-restricted, and the HLA associations seemed to be driven largely by CMV exposure. A cluster of highly shared sequence variants was judged likely to represent a technical artifact of the sequencing pipeline. The classifier was reported to diagnose cytomegalovirus status with high specificity and sensitivity in both the original cohort and the validation cohort. Because counts were too low, around 17 rarely observed V segments, including chromosome 9 orphons, were left out of the earlier analysis of 587 of the donors. In a later analysis, HLA-associated TCR beta chains were found to be more clonally expanded and to have lower generation probabilities than equally common non-associated chains. According to a later analysis, parvovirus B19, influenza, CMV and Epstein-Barr virus appeared linked to several top co-occurrence clusters. Because HLA typing was missing for some donors at each locus, association tests included only the typed subset. Broadly in line with IMGT annotations, most TCR beta V segments showed up in productive rearrangements about 90% or about 30% of the time in an earlier analysis of about 500 of the donors. According to a later analysis, TCR association rates differed among HLA loci, with DRB1 alleles showing the most associated TCRs and HLA-C alleles showing the fewest. Strong co-occurrence of HLA alleles, especially DR and DQ, made assigning TCR associations to individual alleles difficult. A further reported finding was that TCR beta sequences accurately predicted the HLA-A and HLA-B alleles for most subjects in the first cohort. The presence/absence analyses assumed that sequencing depth was roughly uniform across donors, and that assumption may not be true. A later genetic analysis associated a missense DCLRE1C variant with V-gene and J-gene trimming of TCR beta chains, and an independent cohort replicated the association. A later genetic analysis reported fewer N-insertions in productive TCRs among donors in an Asian-associated ancestry cluster than the roughly 620-donor mean. In the study, approximately 160 TCR beta chains were listed as associated with cytomegalovirus. Correlated functional status among segregating V segments might reflect linkage disequilibrium, but an unknown experimental factor could not be ruled out. The authors suggested that the approach could potentially be generalized to other disease states and immunological phenotypes. Immune exposure information for the cohort was limited to CMV serostatus. In a later analysis, some 17,000 TCR beta sequences were associated with specific HLA alleles at a false discovery rate of 0.05. In vitro tests confirmed that three of the cytomegalovirus-associated TCR beta chains recognize cytomegalovirus antigens. Across donors, most TCR sequences were observed very rarely, whereas some public TCRs were present in many individuals. This cohort had only TCR beta chains sequenced, and the lack of alpha or paired-chain data limited which features could be detected. The 87-base-pair reads could not distinguish some IMGT-functional V segments, including TRBV6-2 and TRBV6-3, so those segments were excluded.

The CDR3 numbers 13 residues from cysteine through phenylalanine. Solely the CDR3 DNA is kept, with 39 bases framed from the first base. In the germline V gene (reference sequence), CDR1 corresponds to SEHNR and CDR2 to FQNEAQ. Germline trimming amounts to 2 bases on V and 6 bases on J, with 3 as the count of junction bases outside the gene matches. Libraries were constructed by the immunoSEQ multiplex PCR assay. The multiplex PCR relied on a mix of 60 forward primers for TCR Vbeta segments and 13 reverse primers for TCR Jbeta segments. The CDR3 region of rearranged TCR beta genes was amplified from genomic DNA by a multiplex PCR assay. The Illumina HiSeq System was used to sequence the amplified TCR beta libraries as 87-base-pair reads. The study's own analysis went as follows. In a later analysis, 77 million or so unique TCR beta chains were counted across the approximately 620 repertoires, and around 11 million of these chains were shared by at least two donors. Raw reads were error-corrected and collapsed into unique sequences with a nearest-neighbor algorithm that merged closely related sequences to remove PCR and sequencing errors. CDR3 sequences were aligned to IMGT reference sequences to assign V, D and J gene segments. For a sequence to be retained, a match of at least six nucleotides was required to both a V gene segment and a J gene segment. A rearrangement counted as productive if the CDR3 had no stop codons and remained in frame with V and J, and every other rearrangement counted as non-productive. CDR3 was defined by IMGT convention, running from the second conserved V-encoded cysteine to the conserved J-encoded phenylalanine. The earlier analysis of around 640 of the donors excluded sequences that lacked an unambiguous match to a single V gene segment. An earlier analysis of fewer than 650 of the donors classified V segments as functional when productive rearrangements were above 56.7% and as segregating when the standard deviation between donors was above 5%. To diagnose cytomegalovirus status from the catalog of TCR beta chain sequences, a statistical classification framework was built. In a later analysis, TCR nucleotide sequences were compared against IMGT/GENE-DB human TR gene sequences so that V and J genes could be assigned. Using the TCRdist pipeline, a later analysis assigned CDR3 sequences along with most-parsimonious VDJ recombination scenarios. In a later analysis, every TCR beta chain was defined by the combination of its CDR3 amino acid sequence and its V-gene family, and reads without a unique V-gene family were dropped. To address suspected cross-contamination and a sequencing artifact, a later analysis removed around 590 highly shared, low-generation-probability nucleotide sequences. In a later analysis, a clonal expansion index for each public chain was calculated from normalized within-repertoire ranks of inferred template counts. Generation probabilities in a later analysis came from a VDJ recombination model fitted to out-of-frame rearrangements, and those results were checked against IGoR. Hypergeometric tests were used in a later analysis to score TCR-TCR, TCR-HLA and TCR-CMV co-occurrence, with a repertoire-size bias correction applied to the TCR pairs. False discovery rates were estimated in a later analysis by permuting HLA or CMV assignments 20 times. In a later analysis, co-occurring TCRs were grouped using DBSCAN, and TCRdist sequence similarity was added for clustering within HLA-allele-positive subsets. For co-occurrence clustering, repertoires with fewer than 30,000 or more than 120,000 public chains were excluded, along with several repertoires with anomalous nucleotide sharing. Entries here come from immuneACCESS through TCRdb and include only in-frame sequences with V and J called. Some clones fail to appear in such tables; in the studies checked, an unresolved V gene covers under half of the shortfall, and the cause of the remainder is unknown. V, J and clone size are taken as reported in that table, and D and trimming were inferred from the DNA itself. For this sample the table gives roughly 100,000 clones, of which roughly 79% were detected only once. The ten largest clones take up 5.6% of the sample.

The TCR sequence derives from a male donor in good health and CMV-seronegative. The sample comprised PBMCs. The chain is encoded by TRBV7-9 joined to TRBJ2-7; 8 bases in the middle match TRBD1. The DNA sequence is as follows: TGTGCCAGCAGCTTACAGGGGGCTTTCGAGCAGTACTTC. This encodes CASSLQGAFEQYF. Joined to the reference TRBV7-9 and TRBJ2-7 proteins, this CDR3 gives the full variable domain: DTGVSQNPRHKITKRGQNVTFRCDPISEHNRLYWYRQTLGQGPEFLTYFQNEAQLEKSRLLSDRFSAERPKGSFSTLEIQRTEQGDSAMYLCASSLQGAFEQYFGPGTRLTVT.